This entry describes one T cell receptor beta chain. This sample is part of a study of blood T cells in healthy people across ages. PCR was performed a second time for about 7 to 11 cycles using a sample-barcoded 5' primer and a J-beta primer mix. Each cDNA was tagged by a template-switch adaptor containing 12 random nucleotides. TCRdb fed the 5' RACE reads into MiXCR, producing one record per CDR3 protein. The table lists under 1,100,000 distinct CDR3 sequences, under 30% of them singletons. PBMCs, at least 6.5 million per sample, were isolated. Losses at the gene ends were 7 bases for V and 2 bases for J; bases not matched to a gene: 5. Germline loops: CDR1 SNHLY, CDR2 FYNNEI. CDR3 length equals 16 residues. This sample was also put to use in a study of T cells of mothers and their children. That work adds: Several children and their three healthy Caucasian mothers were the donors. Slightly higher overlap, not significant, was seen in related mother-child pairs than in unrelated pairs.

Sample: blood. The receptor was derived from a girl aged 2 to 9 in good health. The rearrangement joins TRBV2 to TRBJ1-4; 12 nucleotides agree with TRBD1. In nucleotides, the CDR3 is TGTGCCAGCACTAAGGGACAGGGGGCGACTAATGAAAAACTGTTTTTT. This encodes CASTKGQGATNEKLFF.